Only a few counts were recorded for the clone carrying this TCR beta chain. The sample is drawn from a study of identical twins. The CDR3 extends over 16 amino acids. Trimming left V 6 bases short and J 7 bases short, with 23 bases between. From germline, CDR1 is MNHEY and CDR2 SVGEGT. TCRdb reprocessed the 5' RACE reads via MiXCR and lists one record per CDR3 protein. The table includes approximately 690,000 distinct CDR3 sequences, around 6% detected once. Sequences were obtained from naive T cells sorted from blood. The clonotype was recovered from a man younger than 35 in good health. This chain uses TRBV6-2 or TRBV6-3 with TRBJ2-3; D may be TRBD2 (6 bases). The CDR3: CASSHLNRDSNYTQYF. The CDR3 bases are TGTGCCAGCAGCCACCTAAACCGGGACTCCAACTATACGCAGTATTTT.